The entry below describes one T cell receptor (beta chain). Its antigen is as yet unknown. This specimen belongs to a study of T cells after yellow fever vaccination. Deletions cut 1 base from V and 7 bases from J, with 7 bases between. The germline V gene encodes CDR1 DFQATT and CDR2 SNEGSKA (reference sequence). This CDR3 spans 11 amino acids. Regarding the study as a whole: There was a small share of clonotypes that showed up in both the CD4 and CD8 compartments. Post-booster samples contained most primary-vaccination clones (about 95% CD4, almost 90% CD8). FACS-sorted repertoires could contain abundant clonotypes contaminating from the bulk population.

TCRdb re-called the 5' RACE reads with MiXCR, one entry per CDR3 protein. Of approximately 510,000 distinct CDR3 sequences listed, 21% were seen once; the top ten hold around 17%. This material consisted of PBMCs, taken approximately 20 days after the first yellow fever vaccination. The receptor was isolated from a man younger than 35 who received the YFV17D yellow fever vaccine. The V gene is TRBV20-1, the J gene TRBJ1-1; D remains unclear. CDR3 in amino acids: CSARGRDEAFF. For the CDR3, the DNA is TGCAGTGCTAGAGGGCGGGATGAAGCTTTCTTT.